This T cell receptor (beta chain) comes out of a study of T cell responses to AZD1222 COVID-19 vaccine. Sequencing used immunoSEQ multiplex PCR; TCRdb keeps in-frame clones, though not all of them. The sample lists about 83,000 clones, 70% to 90% occurring once. Germline loops: CDR1 MNHEY, CDR2 SVGAGI. This CDR3 spans 16 amino acids. Trimming took off 1 base at V and 9 bases at J, with 21 bases between the two ends. This sequence was found in an adult in good health. The V and J genes are TRBV6-5 and TRBJ1-1; D may be TRBD1 (6 bases). Here the sequenced sample was peripheral blood, taken on day 0 of MenACWY control vaccination. The CDR3 region has the DNA TGTGCCAGCAGTTACTTTTCGGGGCAGGGGAGAACAAAAGCTTTCTTT. Translating it yields CASSYFSGQGRTKAFF.